The table lists the clone carrying this T cell receptor beta chain with many counts. Between the trimmed V and J ends, which lost 0 bases and 5 bases, there was a span of 8 bases. The length of the CDR3 is 14 residues. Germline V gene lookup returns CDR1 LGHNA and CDR2 YSLEER. TCRdb used MiXCR to reprocess the PCR reads, holding one entry per CDR3 protein. In the table there are 600,000 to 650,000 distinct CDR3 sequences, less than 20% of which are singletons. The data belong to a study of molecular identifiers for immune sequencing clone quantification. Material: naive CD8+ T cells from blood, with Jurkat cell RNA spiked in. Subset noted: FACS-sorted CD8+CD4-CCR7+CD45RA+ naive T cells. The TCR sequence derives from a human donor in good health. Some libraries in this study had Jurkat cell RNA spiked in. V is TRBV4-3 and J is TRBJ1-5; no reliable D call. The CDR3 loop reads CASSQDNGDQPQHF. CDR3 coding DNA: TGCGCCAGCAGCCAAGATAATGGAGATCAGCCCCAGCATTTT.